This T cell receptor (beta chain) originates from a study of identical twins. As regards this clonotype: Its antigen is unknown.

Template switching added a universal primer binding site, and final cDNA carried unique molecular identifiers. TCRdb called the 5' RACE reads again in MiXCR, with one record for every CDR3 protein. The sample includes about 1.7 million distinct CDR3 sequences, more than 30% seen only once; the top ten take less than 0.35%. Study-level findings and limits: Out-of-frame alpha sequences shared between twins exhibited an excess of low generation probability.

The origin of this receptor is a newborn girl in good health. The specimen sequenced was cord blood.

The CDR3 loop is CSVEDPDRGISGANVLTF. In nucleotides, the CDR3 is TGCAGCGTTGAAGATCCTGACAGGGGGATCTCTGGGGCCAACGTCCTGACTTTC. V is TRBV29-1 and J is TRBJ2-6, with TRBD1 matching over 9 bases. The junction had 6 bases not matched to a gene; V was cut back by 0 bases and J by 0 bases. Germline CDR1 and CDR2: SQVTM and ANQGSEA. The CDR3 covers 18 residues.